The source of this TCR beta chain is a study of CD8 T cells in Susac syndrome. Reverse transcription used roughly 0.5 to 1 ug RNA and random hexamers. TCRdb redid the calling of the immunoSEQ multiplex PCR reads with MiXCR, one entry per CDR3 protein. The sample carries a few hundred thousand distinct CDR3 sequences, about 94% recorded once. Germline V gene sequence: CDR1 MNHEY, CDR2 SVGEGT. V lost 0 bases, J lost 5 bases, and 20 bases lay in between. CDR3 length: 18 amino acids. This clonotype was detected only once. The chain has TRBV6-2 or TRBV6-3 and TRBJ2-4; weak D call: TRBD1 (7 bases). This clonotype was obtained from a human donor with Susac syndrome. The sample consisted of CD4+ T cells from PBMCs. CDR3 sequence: CASSYSNPYAGQQNIQYF. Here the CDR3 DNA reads TGTGCCAGCAGTTACTCGAACCCCTACGCGGGACAGCAAAACATTCAGTACTTC.